This T cell receptor beta chain was recovered during a study of blood T cell repertoires in COVID-19. Study-level information: Specimens from acute and convalescent COVID-19 originated in the United States, Italy and Spain. T cells, B-cell-depleted T cells, or PBMCs supplied cDNA or gDNA.

Germline V lookup: CDR1 MDHEN, CDR2 SYDVKM. The CDR3 spans 14 residues. Trimming removed 5 bases at V and 14 bases at J, with 19 bases between. Method: immunoSEQ multiplex PCR; TCRdb's copy keeps in-frame clones and lacks some. The sample includes roughly 230,000 clones, roughly 89% of them seen just once. The rearrangement links TRBV28 to TRBJ1-6; maybe TRBD1 (5 bases). The sequencing input was peripheral blood. The sequence derives from a middle-aged woman who had recovered from COVID-19. DNA of the CDR3: TGTGCCAGCAGTGACGACAGCCCCCATTTGTCCCTCCACTTT. The encoded protein is CASSDDSPHLSLHF. The full variable domain, its missing parts supplied by reference TRBV28 and TRBJ1-6, is DVKVTQSSRYLVKRTGEKVFLECVQDMDHENMFWYRQDPGLGLRLIYFSYDVKMKEKGDIPEGYSVSREKKERFSLILESASTNQTSMYLCASSDDSPHLSLHFGNGTRLTVT.